What follows are 4 T cell receptor beta chains derived from one specimen sequenced in a study of blood T cell repertoires in COVID-19. Libraries were prepared by immunoSEQ multiplex PCR; TCRdb keeps only in-frame clonotypes and omits some of them. The sample carries tens of thousands of clones, roughly four fifths recorded once. The specimen sequenced was peripheral blood. Receptors originate from a man aged 50 to 60 with active or convalescent COVID-19.

J is TRBJ2-5 and V is TRBV7-9, with a possible D match to TRBD2 (5 bases). V was cut by 5 bases and J by 3 bases, with 16 bases left in between. This CDR3 spans 15 amino acids. Looked up from germline, CDR1 is SEHNR and CDR2 is FQNEAQ (reference sequence). CDR3 coding DNA: TGTGCCAGCAGCCAATCTATAGCGTTGGAAGAGACCCAGTACTTC. It yields the protein CASSQSIALEETQYF.

This clone occurred once. The V call is TRBV2, the J call TRBJ2-7; 14 bases match TRBD2. Per the germline V gene, CDR1 is SNHLY and CDR2 is FYNNEI. There are 15 residues in the CDR3. V lost 8 bases and J lost 3; bases outside the gene matches: 6. CDR3 nucleotides: TGTGCCAGCCTGAAGGGACTAGCGGGGGACTACGAGCAGTACTTC. Translating gives CASLKGLAGDYEQYF.

The chain couples TRBV6-5 to TRBJ1-1; a weak D match, TRBD1 (5 bases). V was cut by 11 bases and J by 6 bases, with 22 bases left in between. CDR1 MNHEY and CDR2 SVGAGI come from the germline V gene. This CDR3 has 14 residues. In DNA form, the CDR3 reads TGTGCCGCTACAAAGGCAGGGATCGGCGCTGAAGCTTTCTTT. Amino acid sequence: CAATKAGIGAEAFF.

This clone was detected only once. The chain links TRBV9 to TRBJ1-1, with TRBD1 matching over 9 bases. Germline V gene lookup returns CDR1 SGDLS and CDR2 YYNGEE. V was clipped by 4 bases and J by 4 bases; unmatched bases: 8. This CDR3 comprises 15 residues. As DNA, the CDR3 is TGTGCCAGCAGCCCCCGAGAGGACAGGGGCACTGAAGCTTTCTTT. The encoded protein is CASSPREDRGTEAFF.